This is a list of T cell receptor beta chains from one sample in a study of blood T cell repertoires in COVID-19. TCRdb keeps only in-frame clones here, not all; method: immunoSEQ multiplex PCR. Among 170,000 or so clones listed, approximately 85% were seen once. What was sequenced was PBMCs or T cells enriched from blood (not recorded which). Receptor source: a middle-aged man who had recovered from COVID-19. Both conserved end residues are part of each CDR3. Fields, in order: CDR3 length, J gene, D gene, clone size, V gene, CDR3 protein, CDR3 DNA. D genes are given only for firm matches. Clone size is shown for a subset of rows, as once, few, many or a class of expanded clone.

CDR3 length: 14
J gene: TRBJ2-7
D gene: .
clone size: .
V gene: TRBV7-2
CDR3 protein: CASSPGGTDYEQYF
CDR3 DNA: TGTGCCAGCAGCCCCGGCGGAACTGACTACGAGCAGTACTTC

CDR3 length: 15
J gene: TRBJ1-5
D gene: .
clone size: few
V gene: TRBV5-1
CDR3 protein: CASSLDGYSNQPQHF
CDR3 DNA: TGCGCCAGCAGCTTGGACGGTTATAGCAATCAGCCCCAGCATTTT

CDR3 length: 15
J gene: TRBJ1-4
D gene: .
clone size: few
V gene: TRBV29-1
CDR3 protein: CSVIGKVGANEKLFF
CDR3 DNA: TGCAGCGTCATCGGGAAGGTGGGCGCTAATGAAAAACTGTTTTTT

CDR3 length: 16
J gene: TRBJ2-2
D gene: TRBD2
clone size: .
V gene: TRBV9
CDR3 protein: CASSKSSGSTRGELFF
CDR3 DNA: TGTGCCAGCAGCAAGTCTAGCGGGAGTACGCGGGGGGAGCTGTTTTTT

CDR3 length: 12
J gene: TRBJ1-1
D gene: .
clone size: .
V gene: TRBV14
CDR3 protein: CASSPWTVEAFF
CDR3 DNA: TGTGCCAGCAGCCCTTGGACAGTTGAAGCTTTCTTT

CDR3 length: 15
J gene: TRBJ1-2
D gene: TRBD1
clone size: .
V gene: TRBV3-1/TRBV3-2
CDR3 protein: CASSQGIGTGYGYTF
CDR3 DNA: TGTGCCAGCAGCCAAGGCATTGGGACAGGGTACGGCTACACCTTC

CDR3 length: 15
J gene: TRBJ1-1
D gene: .
clone size: .
V gene: TRBV7-3
CDR3 protein: CASSPSGELNTEAFF
CDR3 DNA: TGTGCCAGCAGCCCGTCGGGAGAGTTGAACACTGAAGCTTTCTTT

CDR3 length: 16
J gene: TRBJ2-2
D gene: TRBD1
clone size: few
V gene: TRBV24-1
CDR3 protein: CATSDYRGPNTGELFF
CDR3 DNA: TGTGCCACCAGTGATTACAGGGGCCCTAACACCGGGGAGCTGTTTTTT

CDR3 length: 14
J gene: TRBJ1-1
D gene: TRBD1
clone size: .
V gene: TRBV13
CDR3 protein: CASSPGTDITEAFF
CDR3 DNA: TGTGCCAGCAGCCCCGGGACAGACATTACTGAAGCTTTCTTT

CDR3 length: 15
J gene: TRBJ2-1
D gene: TRBD1
clone size: .
V gene: TRBV9
CDR3 protein: CASSVMGQLYNEQFF
CDR3 DNA: TGTGCCAGCAGCGTAATGGGACAGCTCTACAATGAGCAGTTCTTC

CDR3 length: 13
J gene: TRBJ1-2
D gene: .
clone size: many
V gene: TRBV19
CDR3 protein: CASSIAYRSGYTF
CDR3 DNA: TGTGCCAGTAGTATAGCGTACAGGAGCGGCTACACCTTC

CDR3 length: 12
J gene: TRBJ1-2
D gene: .
clone size: .
V gene: TRBV4-1
CDR3 protein: CASSQDLQGYTF
CDR3 DNA: TGCGCCAGCAGCCAAGATCTTCAGGGCTACACCTTC

CDR3 length: 18
J gene: TRBJ2-2
D gene: TRBD1
clone size: .
V gene: TRBV5-1
CDR3 protein: CASSPRPGTGGNTGELFF
CDR3 DNA: TGCGCCAGCAGCCCGCGGCCCGGGACAGGGGGCAACACCGGGGAGCTGTTTTTT

CDR3 length: 14
J gene: TRBJ2-7
D gene: TRBD1
clone size: .
V gene: TRBV28
CDR3 protein: CASTPSTGEYEQYF
CDR3 DNA: TGTGCCAGCACTCCCTCGACAGGGGAATACGAGCAGTACTTC

CDR3 length: 15
J gene: TRBJ1-2
D gene: .
clone size: .
V gene: TRBV3-1/TRBV3-2
CDR3 protein: CASSQAIGSNYGYTF
CDR3 DNA: TGTGCCAGCAGCCAGGCTATCGGGTCCAACTATGGCTACACCTTC

CDR3 length: 12
J gene: TRBJ1-2
D gene: .
clone size: few
V gene: TRBV5-6
CDR3 protein: CASSPQGVGYTF
CDR3 DNA: TGTGCCAGCAGCCCCCAAGGGGTTGGCTACACCTTC

CDR3 length: 14
J gene: TRBJ1-3
D gene: .
clone size: .
V gene: TRBV9
CDR3 protein: CASSLQVAGNTIYF
CDR3 DNA: TGTGCCAGCAGCCTCCAGGTGGCTGGAAACACCATATATTTT

CDR3 length: 14
J gene: TRBJ1-1
D gene: .
clone size: .
V gene: TRBV4-1
CDR3 protein: CASSQGEFNTEAFF
CDR3 DNA: TGCGCCAGCAGCCAAGGGGAGTTTAACACTGAAGCTTTCTTT

CDR3 length: 15
J gene: TRBJ2-7
D gene: .
clone size: .
V gene: TRBV9
CDR3 protein: CASSVNAGSSYEQYF
CDR3 DNA: TGTGCCAGCAGCGTAAATGCGGGCAGCTCCTACGAGCAGTACTTC

CDR3 length: 11
J gene: TRBJ1-2
D gene: .
clone size: .
V gene: TRBV7-9
CDR3 protein: CASSRQGGYTF
CDR3 DNA: TGTGCCAGCAGTCGTCAGGGGGGCTACACCTTC

CDR3 length: 16
J gene: TRBJ2-2
D gene: .
clone size: .
V gene: TRBV6-1
CDR3 protein: CASSALGQISTGELFF
CDR3 DNA: TGTGCCAGCAGTGCCCTCGGACAAATTTCCACCGGGGAGCTGTTTTTT

CDR3 length: 15
J gene: TRBJ1-4
D gene: .
clone size: few
V gene: TRBV4-1
CDR3 protein: CASSRSERGDEKLFF
CDR3 DNA: TGCGCCAGCAGCCGGTCCGAGCGGGGGGATGAAAAACTGTTTTTT

CDR3 length: 13
J gene: TRBJ1-1
D gene: .
clone size: .
V gene: TRBV6-5
CDR3 protein: CASLMRGGAGAFF
CDR3 DNA: TGTGCCAGTTTGATGAGGGGGGGCGCCGGAGCTTTCTTT

CDR3 length: 13
J gene: TRBJ2-4
D gene: TRBD1
clone size: .
V gene: TRBV12-5
CDR3 protein: CASAMTGRGIQYF
CDR3 DNA: TGTGCTAGTGCCATGACAGGGAGAGGCATTCAGTACTTC